This TCR beta chain was found in a study of cytomegalovirus exposure and HLA in healthy donors. Study conclusions and caveats: One later analysis reportedly identified an Asian-associated ancestry cluster that showed fewer N-insertions than the approximately 710-donor mean. Per a prior analysis, the majority of TCR beta V segments were productive roughly 87% or roughly 30% of the time. Later on, a genetic analysis was performed. It linked a missense variant in DCLRE1C with V- and J-gene trimming of TCR beta.

This clone was seen just once. Its antigen is currently unknown. The germline V gene encodes CDR1 SGHRS and CDR2 YFSETQ. CDR3 length: 14 amino acids. Trimming took 3 bases from V and 6 from J; bases not matched to a gene: 6. The PCR employed 60 Vbeta primers together with 13 Jbeta primers. Method: immunoSEQ multiplex PCR; TCRdb's copy keeps in-frame clones and lacks some. The table shows roughly 200,000 clones, with roughly 86% occurring only once. The specimen sequenced was PBMCs. The chain uses TRBV5-1 and TRBJ2-5; 9 nucleotides match TRBD2. The TCR was taken from a man aged 40-49 years in good health and CMV-seropositive. The CDR3 loop reads CASSSSGVGQTQYF. The CDR3 DNA follows: TGCGCCAGCAGCTCTAGCGGGGTGGGGCAGACCCAGTACTTC.